Below are 27 T cell receptor beta chains sequenced from a single sample in a study of T cell responses to AZD1222 COVID-19 vaccine. The protocol was immunoSEQ multiplex PCR, while the TCRdb copy is restricted to in-frame clones and leaves out a portion. The sample holds about 180,000 clones; approximately 92% are singletons and the top ten take around 3%. The sequencing used peripheral blood, collected on day 0 of AZD1222 vaccination. The receptors shown here come from an adult in good health.

The chain links TRBV3-1 (or the pseudogene TRBV3-2) to TRBJ1-1; perhaps TRBD1 as D (6 bases). CDR1 is LGHDT and CDR2 is YNNKEL in the germline V gene (reference sequence). CDR3 length: 14 amino acids. V was cut by 1 base and J by 11 bases, with 17 bases left in between. Here the CDR3 reads CASSQVSTGSGAFF. CDR3 sequence (DNA): TGTGCCAGCAGCCAAGTAAGCACAGGGTCGGGCGCTTTCTTT.

The chain couples TRBV9 to TRBJ1-1; 7 bases align to TRBD1. Germline V gene data show CDR1 as SGDLS and CDR2 as YYNGEE. The trim removed 3 bases at V and 4 bases at J, leaving 3 bases unmatched. The CDR3 covers 13 residues. As DNA, the CDR3 is TGTGCCAGCAGCGAGACAGGGAGCACTGAAGCTTTCTTT. Its translation is CASSETGSTEAFF.

J is TRBJ2-3 and V is TRBV2; TRBD2 aligns across 10 bases. The CDR3 is made up of 14 amino acids. V lost 3 bases to trimming and J lost 8 bases; unmatched junction nucleotides: 5. Germline V gives CDR1 SNHLY, CDR2 FYNNEI. This CDR3 reads CASSDQAGGGTQYF. Written as DNA, the CDR3 is TGTGCCAGCAGTGATCAAGCGGGAGGGGGTACGCAGTATTTT. The full variable domain, completed using reference TRBV2 and TRBJ2-3, is EPEVTQTPSHQVTQMGQEVILRCVPISNHLYFYWYRQILGQKVEFLVSFYNNEISEKSEIFDDQFSVERPDGSNFTLKIRSTKLEDSAMYFCASSDQAGGGTQYFGPGTRLTVL.

The rearrangement uses TRBV13 and TRBJ1-5; 7 bases align to TRBD1. CDR3 length equals 14 residues. J gave up 6 bases and V 0 bases, and 2 bases lay outside the gene matches. The germline V gene encodes CDR1 PRHDT and CDR2 FYEKMQ (reference sequence). CDR3 amino acids: CASSLGGQSQPQHF. The CDR3 nucleotides read TGTGCCAGCAGCTTAGGGGGACAGAGTCAGCCCCAGCATTTT.

This chain connects TRBV27 to TRBJ1-6; 10 bases are shared with TRBD1. With 6 bases clipped from V and 7 bases from J, the junction kept 3 bases outside the gene matches. The CDR3 contains 14 residues. In germline, CDR1 is MNHEY, CDR2 SMNVEV (reference sequence). The CDR3: CASRGTGANSPLHF. The CDR3 DNA follows: TGTGCCAGCAGGGGGACAGGGGCGAATTCACCCCTCCACTTT.

The CDR3 reads CASSSVMTNEKLFF. CDR3 in DNA: TGTGCCAGCAGTTCGGTTATGACTAATGAAAAACTGTTTTTT. V usage is TRBV6-5 and J usage is TRBJ1-4; no definite D call. Germline loops: CDR1 MNHEY, CDR2 SVGAGI. The CDR3 consists of 14 residues. The V end lost 4 bases, the J end lost 2 bases, and 8 bases lay between the germline ends.

V usage is TRBV5-5 and J usage is TRBJ2-1, with 10 bases aligning to TRBD2. CDR3 length: 17 amino acids. V lost 2 bases, J lost 0 bases, and 5 bases stayed unmatched. Germline lookup yields CDR1 SGHKS and CDR2 YYEKEE (reference sequence). CDR3 nucleotide sequence: TGTGCCAGCAGCTTTCTAGCGGGAGATAGCTCCTACAATGAGCAGTTCTTC. Translated, it gives CASSFLAGDSSYNEQFF.

V gene TRBV5-5 combines with J gene TRBJ1-2, with a possible D match to TRBD1 (5 bases). This CDR3 contains 15 residues. Trimming took 2 bases from V and 2 from J, leaving 13 bases between them. Germline CDR1 is SGHKS and CDR2 is YYEKEE (reference sequence). CDR3 nucleotides: TGTGCCAGCAGCTTACTAGACAGAGGAAACTATGGCTACACCTTC. It codes for CASSLLDRGNYGYTF.

The rearrangement joins TRBV24-1 to TRBJ1-5; D might be TRBD1 (5 bases). Trimming stripped 4 bases from V and 5 bases from J, with 17 bases between. CDR3 size: 16 residues. Germline V gene data show CDR1 as KGHDR and CDR2 as SFDVKD. DNA for the CDR3: TGTGCCACCAGTGACCCCTTGGGAGGGGAGGATCAGCCCCAGCATTTT. Amino acid sequence: CATSDPLGGEDQPQHF.

The chain has TRBV29-1 and TRBJ1-1; D is undetermined. The CDR3 loop spans 11 amino acids. Between the trimmed V and J ends, which lost 6 bases and 2 bases, there was a span of 7 bases. CDR1 is SQVTM, CDR2 ANQGSEA, per germline. The CDR3 region is CSVPVNTEAFF. The CDR3 DNA sequence: TGCAGCGTCCCCGTAAACACTGAAGCTTTCTTT.

The CDR3 loop is CASSQASNTGELFF. CDR3 sequence (DNA): TGTGCCAGCAGCCAAGCCTCGAACACCGGGGAGCTGTTTTTT. This chain links TRBV3-1 (or the pseudogene TRBV3-2) with TRBJ2-2; D unresolved. This CDR3 has 14 amino acids. Trimming shortened V by 1 base and J by 0 bases, and 3 bases separated the two germline ends. Germline CDR1 reads LGHDT; CDR2 reads YNNKEL (reference sequence).

V usage is TRBV6-5 and J usage is TRBJ1-1, with unresolved D. The CDR3 has 11 amino acids. From germline, CDR1 is MNHEY and CDR2 SVGAGI. V gave up 10 bases and J gave up 0 bases, with 6 bases separating them. The DNA for the CDR3 is TGTGCCACCAGCATGAACACTGAAGCTTTCTTT. Amino acids: CATSMNTEAFF.

CDR3 loop: CASSPESAPVRPTDTQYF. CDR3 in DNA: TGTGCCAGCAGCCCCGAGAGTGCCCCTGTTCGACCGACAGATACGCAGTATTTT. The rearrangement links TRBV27 to TRBJ2-3; the D is unclear. Germline lookup yields CDR1 MNHEY and CDR2 SMNVEV (reference sequence). Trimming cost V 6 bases and J 3 bases, with 25 bases left between them. This CDR3 is built from 18 residues.

Here the CDR3 DNA reads TGCGCCAGCAGCCAAGATCGACAGGGCGTAGGTGAAAAACTGTTTTTT. The encoded protein is CASSQDRQGVGEKLFF. The rearrangement uses TRBV4-1 and TRBJ1-4, with TRBD1 matching over 7 bases. CDR3 length equals 16 residues. Germline CDR1 and CDR2: MGHRA and YSYEKL. V gave up 0 bases and J gave up 7 bases; unmatched junction bases: 8.

This sequence joins TRBV29-1 and TRBJ2-6; no reliable D call. V was clipped by 4 bases and J by 0 bases, with 13 bases between them. There are 16 residues in the CDR3. Germline V gives CDR1 SQVTM, CDR2 ANQGSEA. CDR3 residues: CSVAVDINSGANVLTF. The DNA of the CDR3 is TGCAGCGTTGCGGTGGATATTAACTCTGGGGCCAACGTCCTGACTTTC.

The chain recombines TRBV7-9 with TRBJ2-1; 8 bases line up with TRBD2. From germline, CDR1 is SEHNR and CDR2 FQNEAQ (reference sequence). The CDR3 covers 15 residues. Trimming removed 1 base from V and 2 bases from J; junction bases left unmatched: 1. The DNA for the CDR3 is TGTGCCAGCAGCTTAGTAGCGGGACCCTACAATGAGCAGTTCTTC. Residues: CASSLVAGPYNEQFF.

The V and J genes are TRBV5-1 and TRBJ1-6; 11 bases match TRBD1. From germline, CDR1 is SGHRS and CDR2 YFSETQ. Trimming removed 1 base from V and 9 bases from J; junction bases left unmatched: 6. This CDR3 is 16 amino acids long. CDR3 amino acids: CASSLYRDRGFSPLHF. In DNA form, the CDR3 reads TGCGCCAGCAGCTTGTACCGGGACAGGGGGTTTTCACCCCTCCACTTT.

The genes are TRBV3-1 (or the pseudogene TRBV3-2) and TRBJ1-5; D remains unclear. This CDR3 spans 13 amino acids. Looked up from germline, CDR1 is LGHDT and CDR2 is YNNKEL (reference sequence). With 4 bases removed from V and 7 bases from J, the gap between germline ends came to 11 bases. Here the CDR3 DNA reads TGTGCCAGCAGCCCCCAAGGAAGGCAGCCCCAGCATTTT. Its protein product is CASSPQGRQPQHF.

The chain uses TRBV5-1 and TRBJ2-7; TRBD2 agrees at 8 bases. The CDR3 covers 15 residues. Germline lookup yields CDR1 SGHRS and CDR2 YFSETQ. Trimming cost V 4 bases and J 0 bases; bases outside gene matches: 6. CDR3 protein: CASSPAAGASYEQYF. The DNA for the CDR3 is TGCGCCAGCAGCCCTGCAGCGGGAGCCTCCTACGAGCAGTACTTC.

The chain is built from TRBV7-9 and TRBJ1-2, with D possibly matching TRBD1 (5 bases). The V end lost 5 bases, the J end lost 8 bases, and 18 bases lay between the germline ends. This CDR3 is 14 amino acids long. Germline V gene data show CDR1 as SEHNR and CDR2 as FQNEAQ (reference sequence). The CDR3 here is CASSALQAVAGYTF. The CDR3 bases are TGTGCCAGCAGCGCCTTACAGGCAGTTGCGGGCTACACCTTC.

The V gene is TRBV3-1 (or the pseudogene TRBV3-2), the J gene TRBJ2-3; 10 nucleotides line up with TRBD2. The trim removed 0 bases at V and 5 bases at J, leaving 8 bases unmatched. This CDR3 spans 17 amino acids. CDR1 is LGHDT and CDR2 is YNNKEL in the germline V gene (reference sequence). The CDR3 coding sequence is TGTGCCAGCAGCCAAGATACCCTAGCGGGAGTGGTAGATACGCAGTATTTT. Its translation is CASSQDTLAGVVDTQYF.

The chain has TRBV5-1 and TRBJ2-1; 9 nucleotides match TRBD1. Germline lookup yields CDR1 SGHRS and CDR2 YFSETQ. The CDR3 length is 16 residues. V lost 0 bases and J lost 3; bases outside the gene matches: 4. In DNA, the CDR3 is TGCGCCAGCAGCTTGGCCCCGGGACAGGGCTACAATGAGCAGTTCTTC. It specifies CASSLAPGQGYNEQFF.

The CDR3 protein is CASSQAGDTEAFF. CDR3 bases: TGTGCCAGCAGCCAGGCGGGGGACACTGAAGCTTTCTTT. This sequence joins TRBV7-9 and TRBJ1-1, with D tentatively TRBD1 (5 bases). The V end was cut by 5 bases, the J end by 3 bases, with 10 bases between. The CDR3 extends over 13 amino acids. The germline V gene encodes CDR1 SEHNR and CDR2 FQNEAQ (reference sequence).

Only a few counts were recorded for this clone. The chain recombines TRBV7-9 with TRBJ2-7; 8 positions match TRBD2. J gave up 0 bases and V 5 bases, and 6 bases lay outside the gene matches. Germline lookup yields CDR1 SEHNR and CDR2 FQNEAQ (reference sequence). CDR3 length equals 15 residues. The CDR3 region is CASSRGGTTSYEQYF. The CDR3 bases are TGTGCCAGCAGCCGCGGGGGGACAACCTCCTACGAGCAGTACTTC.

The chain combines TRBV6-5 with TRBJ1-1; unclear D gene. Germline CDR1 MNHEY, CDR2 SVGAGI. V lost 7 bases and J 2 bases, leaving 17 bases between the germline ends. The CDR3 spans 15 residues. CDR3 protein: CASTFSVGSNTEAFF. CDR3 nucleotides: TGTGCCAGCACGTTTTCGGTGGGAAGTAACACTGAAGCTTTCTTT.

The genes are TRBV5-5 and TRBJ2-5, with 10 nucleotides matching TRBD1. The trim removed 4 bases at V and 3 bases at J, leaving 6 bases unmatched. Germline values: CDR1 SGHKS, CDR2 YYEKEE (reference sequence). The CDR3 is 15 amino acids. The CDR3 region is CASSKTGTGEETQYF. For the CDR3, the DNA is TGTGCCAGCAGCAAAACCGGGACAGGGGAAGAGACCCAGTACTTC.

As DNA, the CDR3 is TGCAGCGTTGGCGGGGCAACCGGGGAGCTGTTTTTT. It yields the protein CSVGGATGELFF. The chain uses TRBV29-1 and TRBJ2-2; a weak D match, TRBD2 (6 bases). The CDR3 extends over 12 amino acids. CDR1 SQVTM and CDR2 ANQGSEA come from the germline V gene. The V gene lost 4 bases and the J gene lost 5 bases, with 8 bases spanning the gap.